The T cell receptor beta chain described here comes from a study of cytomegalovirus exposure and HLA in healthy donors. Study observations and caveats: A list of 150 or so TCR beta chains associated with cytomegalovirus was given.

The CDR3 extends over 15 amino acids. V dropped 0 bases and J dropped 1 base, with 12 bases sitting between them. CDR1 and CDR2 from the germline V gene are GTSNPN and SVGIG (reference sequence). TCRdb's table, derived via immunoSEQ multiplex PCR, lists solely in-frame clones and lacks some. The sample has under 200,000 clones; about 95% are singletons. As regards this clone: The antigen is unknown.

This clonotype was sampled from a woman aged 18-35 years in good health and CMV-seronegative. This sequence joins TRBV30 and TRBJ1-1; TRBD1 is a possible D gene (6 bases). Sequencing was done on a sample of PBMCs. The CDR3 DNA reads as TGTGCCTGGAGTGTCAGGACGACAGGGAACACTGAAGCTTTCTTT. Translating it yields CAWSVRTTGNTEAFF.